One and the same sample provided the 30 T cell receptor beta chains below, sequenced in a study of T-cell memory formation after mild COVID-19. TCRdb re-called the 5' RACE reads with MiXCR, one entry per CDR3 protein. The sample has more than 120,000 distinct CDR3 sequences; 6% to 7% are singletons. Sequenced input: PBMCs or a T cell subset sorted from them (not recorded which). Receptors were obtained from an adult woman who had mild COVID-19 (a few samples of this study predate the infection). Cell type and time point are not known.

This clonotype was seen only a few times. The rearrangement links TRBV12-3 or TRBV12-4 to TRBJ1-5; TRBD1 matches at 10 bases. CDR3 size: 16 residues. V shed 6 bases, J shed 5 bases, and the junction held 10 bases outside the gene matches. CDR3 sequence reads: CASSVIWTGGDQPQHF. CDR3 sequence (DNA): TGTGCCAGCAGCGTGATCTGGACAGGGGGGGATCAGCCCCAGCATTTT.

Ten or more counts support this clonotype. This chain uses TRBV7-2 with TRBJ2-4; 7 bases align to TRBD1. V was pared by 5 bases and J by 0 bases, with 10 bases of the junction left unmatched. The CDR3 is 17 amino acids. In germline, CDR1 is SGHTA, CDR2 FQGNSA. The DNA for the CDR3 is TGTGCCAGCAGCCCCAGGACAGGAATAATAGCCAAAAACATTCAGTACTTC. This encodes CASSPRTGIIAKNIQYF.

The chain joins TRBV7-2 to TRBJ2-2; D is unclear. V was pared by 1 base and J by 2 bases, with 11 bases between. The CDR3 extends over 16 amino acids. CDR1 SGHTA and CDR2 FQGNSA come from the germline V gene. CDR3: CASSLVDVRNTGELFF. The CDR3 DNA sequence: TGTGCCAGCAGCTTAGTTGACGTTCGAAACACCGGGGAGCTGTTTTTT.

In this sample, this clonotype turned up a few times. The chain recombines TRBV4-2 with TRBJ1-5, with 8 bases aligning to TRBD1. The germline gives CDR1 LGHNA, CDR2 YNFKEQ. The CDR3 has 16 amino acids. V lost 1 base and J lost 4; bases outside the gene matches: 6. DNA for the CDR3: TGTGCCAGCAGCCAAGCGGTTCAGGGGGCGAATCAGCCCCAGCATTTT. Translated: CASSQAVQGANQPQHF.

This clonotype was counted at least ten times. The chain is built from TRBV11-1 and TRBJ2-1, with TRBD2 matching 8 bases. V trimming: 6 bases; J trimming: 9 bases; junction bases outside the gene matches: 19. In germline, CDR1 is SGHAT, CDR2 FQDESV (reference sequence). The CDR3 runs 17 residues. The DNA for the CDR3 is TGTGCCAGCAGGCCCGGAAACCCGGGACTAGGGTTCACTGAGCAGTTCTTC. It codes for CASRPGNPGLGFTEQFF.

This clonotype appeared many times. The rearrangement uses TRBV5-1 and TRBJ2-7; D remains unclear. V was clipped by 0 bases and J by 0 bases, with 13 bases between them. In germline, CDR1 is SGHRS, CDR2 YFSETQ. The CDR3 has 16 residues. This CDR3 is CASSLDSLEDSYEQYF. The CDR3 bases are TGCGCCAGCAGCTTGGACAGCTTAGAAGACTCCTACGAGCAGTACTTC.

This clonotype was seen many times. The chain carries TRBV11-2 and TRBJ1-5, with D maybe TRBD1 (5 bases). CDR3 length: 15 residues. Deletions cut 2 bases from V and 4 bases from J, with 12 bases between. Germline CDR1 is SGHAT and CDR2 is FQNNGV. The CDR3 bases are TGTGCCAGCAGCTTAAGGCAGGGTCGGAATCAGCCCCAGCATTTT. It yields the protein CASSLRQGRNQPQHF.

This clonotype occurred many times. This chain uses TRBV18 with TRBJ2-5; D is uncertain. V was cut by 3 bases and J by 0 bases, with 11 bases left in between. The CDR3 length is 15 residues. Germline CDR1 is KGHSH and CDR2 is LQKENI. CDR3: CASSPPAGYQETQYF. The CDR3 nucleotides are TGTGCCAGCTCACCCCCTGCAGGATACCAAGAGACCCAGTACTTC.

The V call is TRBV5-6, the J call TRBJ2-1, with TRBD2 identical over 11 bases. V was clipped by 2 bases and J by 0 bases; unmatched bases: 4. CDR1 and CDR2 from the germline V gene are SGHDT and YYEEEE. The CDR3 is made up of 17 amino acids. CDR3 in amino acids: CASSFLTSGSSYNEQFF. The CDR3 bases are TGTGCCAGCAGCTTCTTAACTAGCGGGAGCTCCTACAATGAGCAGTTCTTC.

This clonotype has at least ten counts. The rearrangement joins TRBV4-2 to TRBJ1-2; tentative D call: TRBD1 (5 bases). The CDR3 is 13 amino acids. The V end was cut by 4 bases, the J end by 6 bases, with 12 bases between. Germline assignment: CDR1 LGHNA and CDR2 YNFKEQ. The CDR3 DNA is TGTGCCAGCAGCCGACAGCCAGGCGATGGCTACACCTTC. It translates to CASSRQPGDGYTF.

This clonotype was observed a few times. The rearrangement links TRBV14 to TRBJ1-2; no reliable D call. The germline V gene encodes CDR1 SGHDN and CDR2 FVKESK. V gave up 7 bases and J gave up 4 bases, with 13 bases separating them. CDR3 length: 13 residues. In DNA, the CDR3 is TGTGCCAGCACCGGCCCGGCAGCCTATGGCTACACCTTC. As protein: CASTGPAAYGYTF.

This clonotype was picked up many times. The rearrangement uses TRBV7-2 and TRBJ2-1, with a possible D match to TRBD1 (6 bases). Deletions cut 5 bases from V and 9 bases from J, with 14 bases between. CDR3 length: 13 amino acids. The V gene's germline CDR1 is SGHTA and CDR2 FQGNSA. CDR3 DNA: TGTGCCAGCAGCCCGCAGCTAGGGGGTGAGCAGTTCTTC. This gives the protein CASSPQLGGEQFF.

This chain links TRBV12-5 with TRBJ1-3, with unresolved D. The CDR3 runs to 16 residues. The germline gives CDR1 LGHNT, CDR2 FRNRAP. V was trimmed by 0 bases and J by 0 bases, leaving 9 bases between them. The CDR3 region is CASGLVIPSSGNTIYF. In DNA, the CDR3 is TGTGCTAGTGGTTTGGTAATTCCGAGCTCTGGAAACACCATATATTTT.

This chain connects TRBV12-3 or TRBV12-4 to TRBJ1-5, with TRBD1 identical over 7 bases. The CDR3 extends over 14 amino acids. J gave up 4 bases and V 5 bases, and 5 bases lay outside the gene matches. In DNA, the CDR3 is TGTGCCAGCAGTACGAACAGGGGAAATCAGCCCCAGCATTTT. Translated, it gives CASSTNRGNQPQHF.

This clonotype was found many times. The V and J genes are TRBV12-3 or TRBV12-4 and TRBJ2-1; 9 positions match TRBD2. Trimming removed 0 bases from V and 4 bases from J; junction bases left unmatched: 7. The CDR3 sequence is 17 residues long. The chain's CDR3 is CASSLAPASGIYNEQFF. CDR3 DNA sequence: TGTGCCAGCAGTTTAGCCCCGGCTAGCGGGATTTACAATGAGCAGTTCTTC.

This clonotype was counted a few times. The chain combines TRBV12-3 or TRBV12-4 with TRBJ1-2; TRBD1 is a possible D gene (5 bases). The CDR3 is made up of 16 amino acids. V was cut by 2 bases and J by 5 bases, with 18 bases left in between. CDR3 sequence: CASSLRGAARVYGYTF. CDR3 sequence (DNA): TGTGCCAGCAGTTTACGAGGGGCAGCGAGGGTATATGGCTACACCTTC.

This clonotype was found many times. The chain recombines TRBV29-1 with TRBJ1-1; 8 nucleotides align to TRBD1. V lost 5 bases to trimming and J lost 0 bases; unmatched junction nucleotides: 2. Germline V gene data show CDR1 as SQVTM and CDR2 as ANQGSEA. CDR3 length equals 13 residues. For the CDR3, the DNA is TGCAGCGTTAGACAGGGGTTGAACACTGAAGCTTTCTTT. It encodes CSVRQGLNTEAFF. Using reference TRBV29-1 and TRBJ1-1 for the parts outside the CDR3, the full variable domain is SAVISQKPSRDICQRGTSLTIQCQVDSQVTMMFWYRQQPGQSLTLIATANQGSEATYESGFVIDKFPISRPNLTFSTLTVSNMSPEDSSIYLCSVRQGLNTEAFFGQGTRLTVV.

In its sample, this clonotype was seen many times. The genes are TRBV19 and TRBJ2-7; 9 bases agree with TRBD1. The CDR3 spans 14 residues. Germline V CDR1 and CDR2: LNHDA, SQIVND (reference sequence). V trimming: 2 bases; J trimming: 3 bases; junction bases outside the gene matches: 2. CDR3 sequence: CASSISTGGYEQYF. CDR3 bases: TGTGCCAGTAGTATATCGACAGGGGGCTACGAGCAGTACTTC.

This clonotype was recorded at least ten times. The V call is TRBV29-1, the J call TRBJ2-3; TRBD1 might be the D (5 bases). The germline V gene encodes CDR1 SQVTM and CDR2 ANQGSEA. The CDR3 runs to 13 residues. V lost 2 bases and J lost 6, with 12 bases in between. The CDR3 spells CSVERMGRDTQYF. CDR3 bases: TGCAGCGTTGAACGAATGGGGCGGGATACGCAGTATTTT.

The V gene is TRBV15, the J gene TRBJ2-5; TRBD2 might be the D (6 bases). CDR1 is LNHNV, CDR2 YYDKDF, per germline (reference sequence). V was cut by 1 base and J by 2 bases, with 14 bases left in between. The CDR3 totals 16 residues. DNA of the CDR3: TGTGCCACCAGCAGAGGGGACTGGGAAGTACAAGAGACCCAGTACTTC. Its translation: CATSRGDWEVQETQYF. Based on the CDR3 plus reference TRBV15 and TRBJ2-5, the full variable domain is DAMVIQNPRYQVTQFGKPVTLSCSQTLNHNVMYWYQQKSSQAPKLLFHYYDKDFNNEADTPDNFQSRRPNTSFCFLDIRSPGLGDTAMYLCATSRGDWEVQETQYFGPGTRLLVL.

J is TRBJ2-2 and V is TRBV21-1; no check of the table's D call, TRBD2, against the DNA was made. TRBV21-1 is annotated as a pseudogene. The CDR3 sequence is 20 residues long. Written as DNA, the CDR3 is TGTGCCAGCAGCAAAAGCAAGACTAGCGGGATGAACTGGAACACCGGGGAGCTGTTTTTT. Translating it yields CASSKSKTSGMNWNTGELFF.

This clonotype was counted many times. This rearrangement joins TRBV7-3 to TRBJ2-7, with D maybe TRBD2 (6 bases). The CDR3 runs to 13 residues. V was clipped by 8 bases and J by 3 bases, with 14 bases between them. CDR1 SGHTA and CDR2 FQGTGA come from the germline V gene. This CDR3 reads CASRLASGYEQYF. CDR3 sequence (DNA): TGTGCCAGCCGCCTAGCGTCGGGCTACGAGCAGTACTTC.

The sample holds many counts of this clonotype. The gene calls are TRBV18 and TRBJ2-3; TRBD2 might be the D (6 bases). Germline V gene data show CDR1 as KGHSH and CDR2 as LQKENI. V was cut by 4 bases and J by 3 bases, with 11 bases left in between. The CDR3 spans 14 residues. CDR3 sequence reads: CASSRNGGTDTQYF. Written as DNA, the CDR3 is TGTGCCAGCTCACGTAACGGGGGAACAGATACGCAGTATTTT.

This clonotype was counted at least ten times. The gene calls are TRBV12-3 or TRBV12-4 and TRBJ2-3, with 9 bases that match TRBD2. The CDR3 is 15 amino acids. V lost 5 bases, J lost 7 bases, and 10 bases stayed unmatched. CDR3 region: CASSLGGGGKYTQYF. CDR3 bases: TGTGCCAGCAGTCTAGGCGGGGGGGGGAAGTATACGCAGTATTTT.

Turning to this clonotype: One end of the junction does not line up with germline, which may come from a read error. The chain uses TRBV7-9 and TRBJ1-1; TRBD1 matches at 10 bases. Germline loops: CDR1 SEHNR, CDR2 FQNEAQ (reference sequence). The CDR3 is 16 residues long. CDR3 DNA: TGTGCCAGCAGATTAGACAGGGGGCGGAGGGACACTGAAGCTTTCTTT. Amino acids: CASRLDRGRRDTEAFF.

The chain uses TRBV19 and TRBJ1-4; D unclear. Germline V gene sequence: CDR1 LNHDA, CDR2 SQIVND (reference sequence). The CDR3 is made up of 15 amino acids. The V end was cut by 1 base, the J end by 4 bases, with 10 bases between. The CDR3 DNA is TGTGCCAGTAGTATAGGAGGCAGGCTTAATGAAAAACTGTTTTTT. This sequence encodes CASSIGGRLNEKLFF.

At least ten counts were recorded for this clonotype. The CDR3 is CASSQDQRRETQYF. The CDR3 region has the DNA TGCGCCAGCAGCCAAGACCAGAGGAGGGAGACCCAGTACTTC. The chain recombines TRBV4-3 with TRBJ2-5; tentative D call: TRBD2 (5 bases). The CDR3 contains 14 residues. Trimming removed 0 bases at V and 5 bases at J, with 10 bases between. Germline V CDR1 and CDR2: LGHNA, YSLEER.

The rearrangement links TRBV5-1 to TRBJ2-2; the D is unclear. V was cut by 0 bases and J by 4 bases, with 13 bases left in between. The CDR3 has 16 residues. Looked up from germline, CDR1 is SGHRS and CDR2 is YFSETQ. The CDR3 sequence: CASSLGTGLRTGELFF. The CDR3 nucleotides are TGCGCCAGCAGCTTGGGGACGGGTTTGCGCACCGGGGAGCTGTTTTTT.

The table lists this clonotype with many counts. V is TRBV20-1 and J is TRBJ2-7, with TRBD2 identical over 7 bases. Germline V gene lookup returns CDR1 DFQATT and CDR2 SNEGSKA (reference sequence). There are 14 residues in the CDR3. After removal of 6 bases from V and 5 bases from J, the junction contained 13 bases not matched to a gene. The chain's CDR3 is CSARSGGLGHEQYF. CDR3 coding DNA: TGCAGTGCCCGATCCGGAGGACTAGGGCACGAGCAGTACTTC.

In this sample, this clonotype turned up a few times. A read error may produce the germline difference seen at one junction end. This rearrangement joins TRBV14 to TRBJ1-1; D is unresolved. Looked up from germline, CDR1 is SGHDN and CDR2 is FVKESK. CDR3 length equals 9 residues. The CDR3 DNA reads as TGTGCCAGCAGCCTCCCCCCCATCTTT. It codes for CASSLPPIF.